The 28 T cell receptor beta chains given below trace back to one sample, sequenced in a study of T cell responses to AZD1222 COVID-19 vaccine. The table came from immunoSEQ multiplex PCR; TCRdb's copy has only in-frame clones and leaves some out. The profile shows 100,000 to 150,000 clones, 86% of them singletons. The sample was peripheral blood, taken 28 days after the second AZD1222 dose. The receptor source for this set is an adult who received the AZD1222 COVID-19 vaccine.

This clone was counted a few times. The chain has TRBV5-1 and TRBJ2-3; no clear D. V was cut by 1 base and J by 0 bases, with 9 bases left in between. CDR3 length equals 15 residues. Germline-derived CDR1 and CDR2 are SGHRS and YFSETQ. CDR3 sequence reads: CASSLIPTSTDTQYF. The CDR3 DNA is TGCGCCAGCAGCTTGATCCCGACTAGCACAGATACGCAGTATTTT.

The rearrangement links TRBV9 to TRBJ2-7, with D unresolved. The V gene's germline CDR1 is SGDLS and CDR2 YYNGEE. The CDR3 spans 15 residues. Trimming removed 4 bases at V and 2 bases at J, with 16 bases between. DNA for the CDR3: TGTGCCAGCAGCTACAGATCCGCTGCTACCTACGAGCAGTACTTC. Amino acid sequence: CASSYRSAATYEQYF.

V usage is TRBV5-8 and J usage is TRBJ1-5; D is undetermined. Trimming left V 4 bases short and J 0 bases short, with 8 bases between. CDR1 and CDR2 (germline): SGHTS, YDEGEE. The CDR3 is 14 amino acids. DNA of the CDR3: TGTGCCAGCAGCCGGGATTATAGCAATCAGCCCCAGCATTTT. It encodes CASSRDYSNQPQHF.

The V gene is TRBV5-4, the J gene TRBJ1-2; TRBD1 aligns across 10 bases. The CDR3 totals 14 residues. Per germline, CDR1 SGHNT and CDR2 YYREEE (reference sequence). Trimming at V came to 4 bases and at J to 3 bases, leaving 3 bases not matched to a gene. CDR3 nucleotide sequence: TGTGCCAGCAGCGTGGGACAGGGGCACTATGGCTACACCTTC. It specifies CASSVGQGHYGYTF.

The V gene is TRBV5-1, the J gene TRBJ1-2; D ambiguous. The CDR3 sequence is 18 residues long. V dropped 0 bases and J dropped 0 bases, with 18 bases sitting between them. Looked up from germline, CDR1 is SGHRS and CDR2 is YFSETQ. CDR3 bases: TGCGCCAGCAGCTTGGGGGTCTCATTATTAACCGCTAACTATGGCTACACCTTC. Its translation is CASSLGVSLLTANYGYTF.

V usage is TRBV7-8 and J usage is TRBJ2-7; TRBD2 is a possible D gene (5 bases). Germline-derived CDR1 and CDR2 are SGHVS and FQNEAQ. This CDR3 has 13 amino acids. Trimming shortened V by 6 bases and J by 0 bases, and 9 bases separated the two germline ends. The CDR3 DNA reads TGTGCCAGCAGGGGGAGAAGCTCCTACGAGCAGTACTTC. This gives the protein CASRGRSSYEQYF.

Points on this clone: The identical CDR3 is also encoded by other nucleotide sequences in the sample. The V call is TRBV4-3, the J call TRBJ1-5; D is unresolved. The CDR3 contains 13 residues. CDR1 and CDR2 (germline): LGHNA, YSLEER. The V end lost 0 bases, the J end lost 4 bases, and 4 bases lay between the germline ends. Written as DNA, the CDR3 is TGCGCCAGCAGCCAAGATTTGAATCAGCCCCAGCATTTT. Residues: CASSQDLNQPQHF.

The chain links TRBV30 to TRBJ2-5; no clear D gene. Germline CDR1 GTSNPN, CDR2 SVGIG (reference sequence). V lost 2 bases to trimming and J lost 3 bases, with 10 bases between them. This CDR3 has 13 residues. In nucleotides, the CDR3 is TGTGCCTGGAGTTATGGGCAGGAAGAGACCCAGTACTTC. Protein: CAWSYGQEETQYF.

This chain connects TRBV19 to TRBJ2-7; a possible D gene is TRBD1 (6 bases). The germline V gene encodes CDR1 LNHDA and CDR2 SQIVND (reference sequence). V shed 5 bases and J shed 5 bases, with 13 bases lying between them. This CDR3 contains 13 residues. This chain's CDR3 is CASSANTGNEQYF. The CDR3 region has the DNA TGTGCCAGTAGTGCCAATACAGGGAACGAGCAGTACTTC.

In DNA, the CDR3 is TGTGCCTGGAGTTTCTACGTGGGGGCTGAAAAACTGTTTTTT. This translates into CAWSFYVGAEKLFF. The chain carries TRBV30 and TRBJ1-4; maybe TRBD1 (6 bases). This CDR3 has 14 residues. Trimming cost V 2 bases and J 7 bases, with 14 bases left between them. Germline V CDR1 and CDR2: GTSNPN, SVGIG (reference sequence).

The CDR3 is CASSFSGPLYEQYF. For the CDR3, the DNA is TGTGCCAGCAGTTTTAGTGGGCCGCTCTACGAGCAGTACTTC. The chain uses TRBV27 and TRBJ2-7; no clear D gene. This CDR3 contains 14 residues. Trimming left V 3 bases short and J 3 bases short, with 12 bases between. CDR1 is MNHEY, CDR2 SMNVEV, per germline (reference sequence).

The V and J genes are TRBV5-1 and TRBJ2-2, with TRBD2 identical over 14 bases. The ends lost 4 bases at V and 1 base at J; junction bases unmatched: 3. CDR3 length equals 17 residues. Germline V lookup: CDR1 SGHRS, CDR2 YFSETQ. CDR3 in amino acids: CASSAGTSGGNTGELFF. CDR3 nucleotide sequence: TGCGCCAGCAGCGCCGGGACTAGCGGGGGGAACACCGGGGAGCTGTTTTTT.

The chain links TRBV19 to TRBJ1-2; 7 bases align to TRBD1. Germline V gene data show CDR1 as LNHDA and CDR2 as SQIVND (reference sequence). There are 16 residues in the CDR3. The ends lost 2 bases at V and 7 bases at J; junction bases unmatched: 13. The CDR3 protein is CASSIKAGGWETGYTF. CDR3 in DNA: TGTGCCAGTAGTATAAAGGCAGGGGGGTGGGAAACTGGCTACACCTTC.

The chain has TRBV2 and TRBJ2-5; 7 nucleotides agree with TRBD1. Trimming took 5 bases from V and 1 from J; bases not matched to a gene: 4. Per germline, CDR1 SNHLY and CDR2 FYNNEI. This CDR3 has 14 amino acids. CDR3 region: CASSPTGFQETQYF. CDR3 DNA sequence: TGTGCCAGCAGTCCGACAGGGTTCCAAGAGACCCAGTACTTC.

The rearrangement links TRBV28 to TRBJ1-1; a possible D gene is TRBD1 (5 bases). V lost 6 bases, J lost 2 bases, and 7 bases lay in between. Germline assignment: CDR1 MDHEN and CDR2 SYDVKM. This CDR3 spans 12 amino acids. The CDR3 sequence is CASRDINTEAFF. CDR3 bases: TGTGCCAGCAGGGACATAAACACTGAAGCTTTCTTT.

This chain links TRBV21-1 with TRBJ2-7. TRBV21-1 is designated a pseudogene. This CDR3 is built from 16 residues. The DNA of the CDR3 is TGTGCCAGCAGCAAAGCGCTTTGTCCCTGGGACTACGAGCAGTACTTC. It encodes CASSKALCPWDYEQYF.

The CDR3, as DNA: TGTGCCAGCAGCTTAATATCGCAGGGGGACTTTATGAACACTGAAGCTTTCTTT. It is translated as CASSLISQGDFMNTEAFF. The chain employs TRBV7-6 and TRBJ1-1, with TRBD1 matching 7 bases. This CDR3 comprises 18 residues. Germline V gene sequence: CDR1 SGHVS, CDR2 FNYEAQ. The V and J ends lost 2 bases and 0 bases, in that order; junction bases with no gene match: 12.

The chain links TRBV7-9 to TRBJ1-4, with a tentative D call TRBD1 (6 bases). Trimming shortened V by 2 bases and J by 7 bases, and 14 bases separated the two germline ends. Germline V gives CDR1 SEHNR, CDR2 FQNEAQ (reference sequence). The CDR3 contains 15 residues. The CDR3 loop reads CASSLRSQGSEKLFF. As DNA, the CDR3 is TGTGCCAGCAGCTTACGCAGCCAGGGGAGTGAAAAACTGTTTTTT.

V is TRBV11-2 and J is TRBJ2-5; 11 bases map to TRBD2. The junction had 6 bases not matched to a gene; V was cut back by 2 bases and J by 4 bases. There are 16 residues in the CDR3. CDR1 SGHAT and CDR2 FQNNGV come from the germline V gene. CDR3 loop: CASSLPPGLAVETQYF. CDR3 DNA: TGTGCCAGCAGCTTACCTCCGGGACTAGCGGTAGAGACCCAGTACTTC. Using reference TRBV11-2 and TRBJ2-5 for the parts outside the CDR3, the full variable domain is EAGVAQSPRYKIIEKRQSVAFWCNPISGHATLYWYQQILGQGPKLLIQFQNNGVVDDSQLPKDRFSAERLKGVDSTLKIQPAKLEDSAVYLCASSLPPGLAVETQYFGPGTRLLVL.

The V call is TRBV30, the J call TRBJ2-5; the D gene is possibly TRBD2 (7 bases). CDR1 is GTSNPN and CDR2 is SVGIG in the germline V gene (reference sequence). V shed 5 bases and J shed 0 bases, with 16 bases lying between them. CDR3 size: 15 residues. This CDR3 is CAWEGGRPNQETQYF. CDR3 nucleotide sequence: TGTGCCTGGGAGGGGGGGAGGCCTAACCAAGAGACCCAGTACTTC.

This clone was detected only once. The V call is TRBV6-5, the J call TRBJ1-3, with 9 bases identical to TRBD1. Germline lookup yields CDR1 MNHEY and CDR2 SVGAGI. There are 14 residues in the CDR3. V lost 10 bases to trimming and J lost 4 bases; unmatched junction nucleotides: 8. In DNA, the CDR3 is TGTGCCACCTCTAGGACAGGGGTCGGAAACACCATATATTTT. Translated: CATSRTGVGNTIYF.

A remark on this clone: Different DNA sequences within this sample yield the same CDR3. The J gene is TRBJ2-6, the V gene TRBV6-1, with D perhaps TRBD2 (7 bases). Trimming cost V 3 bases and J 1 base, with 10 bases left between them. In germline, CDR1 is MNHNS, CDR2 SASEGT. CDR3 length: 16 amino acids. CDR3 DNA sequence: TGTGCCAGCAGTGAGGAGGGGGGGTCTGGGGCCAACGTCCTGACTTTC. It yields the protein CASSEEGGSGANVLTF.

Details on this clone: Because the CDR3's place on the DNA is in doubt, the DNA is left out and the CDR3 is given as listed by TCRdb. The J gene is TRBJ1-5, the V gene TRBV21-1. TRBV21-1 is marked as a pseudogene. The CDR3 is 16 amino acids in total, end residues counted. CDR3 protein: CATFTVWGVGNQPQHF.

The gene calls are TRBV21-1 and TRBJ1-6; the tabulated D call, TRBD1, remains unverified against the DNA. TRBV21-1 is a pseudogene segment. The CDR3 covers 13 residues. The CDR3 spells CASSRPQGMALHF. For the CDR3, the DNA is TGTGCCAGCAGCAGGCCACAGGGTATGGCCCTCCACTTT.

The chain couples TRBV7-9 to TRBJ1-6, with no clear D. The CDR3 length is 15 residues. V was clipped by 3 bases and J by 0 bases, with 6 bases between them. Germline values: CDR1 SEHNR, CDR2 FQNEAQ (reference sequence). The CDR3 here is CASSFSSSYNSPLHF. The CDR3 DNA reads as TGTGCCAGCAGCTTTTCCAGCTCCTATAATTCACCCCTCCACTTT. Full variable domain (missing parts from reference TRBV7-9 and TRBJ1-6): DTGVSQNPRHKITKRGQNVTFRCDPISEHNRLYWYRQTLGQGPEFLTYFQNEAQLEKSRLLSDRFSAERPKGSFSTLEIQRTEQGDSAMYLCASSFSSSYNSPLHFGNGTRLTVT.

The J gene is TRBJ2-1, the V gene TRBV20-1; the D gene is possibly TRBD1 (5 bases). Germline CDR1 and CDR2: DFQATT and SNEGSKA (reference sequence). The CDR3 runs 11 residues. Trimming left V 6 bases short and J 8 bases short, with 11 bases between. In nucleotides, the CDR3 is TGCAGTGCGGAGAAGGGGTATGAGCAGTTCTTC. It yields the protein CSAEKGYEQFF.

V and J are TRBV14 and TRBJ2-7; D gene ambiguous. CDR3 length equals 15 residues. The germline V gene encodes CDR1 SGHDN and CDR2 FVKESK. Between the trimmed V and J ends, which lost 0 bases and 6 bases, there was a span of 15 bases. CDR3 sequence reads: CASSQDWGRMGEQYF. CDR3 DNA sequence: TGTGCCAGCAGCCAAGATTGGGGTAGAATGGGCGAGCAGTACTTC.

The chain has TRBV30 and TRBJ1-5, with D possibly being TRBD1 (5 bases). Germline CDR1 is GTSNPN and CDR2 is SVGIG (reference sequence). This CDR3 comprises 13 residues. The germline V and J ends were trimmed by 3 bases and 4 bases, with 10 bases remaining between them. CDR3 DNA: TGTGCCTGGAGCGTAGACAGTAATCAGCCCCAGCATTTT. Protein product: CAWSVDSNQPQHF.